The present entry profiles one T cell receptor (beta chain) with its context. The table came from immunoSEQ multiplex PCR; TCRdb's copy has only in-frame clones and leaves some out. The sample consists of about 40,000 clones, 85% to 95% of them appearing once. The sample is drawn from a study of T cell changes during pregnancy in multiple sclerosis. This receptor was taken from a female donor with multiple sclerosis, enrolled in a pregnancy study. The specimen comprised CD4+ T cells from peripheral blood mononuclear cells, sampled before pregnancy.

The CDR3 DNA reads TGTGCCAGCACTCCTCAGGGCTACGAGCAGTACTTC. It is translated as CASTPQGYEQYF. The V and J genes are TRBV2 and TRBJ2-7; tentatively, D is TRBD1 (5 bases). The V and J ends lost 7 bases and 3 bases respectively, with 10 bases between them. Per the germline V gene, CDR1 is SNHLY and CDR2 is FYNNEI. This CDR3 contains 12 residues.